The entry below gives a single TCR beta chain sequence along with its context. Its antigen remains unidentified. Profiled with immunoSEQ multiplex PCR; TCRdb holds only in-frame clones, not every one. The repertoire consists of over 50,000 clones, with over 80% occurring once and the leading ten covering approximately 23%. Per the germline V gene, CDR1 is MGHRA and CDR2 is YSYEKL. The CDR3 is 12 amino acids. The ends were cut back, 0 bases at V and 6 bases at J, with 4 bases in the middle. These data are taken from a study of OX40 agonist ivuxolimab in advanced cancers. The study's findings and limits: Relatively little clonal expansion, among the lowest observed, appeared in partial responders at 0.1-3.0 mg/kg. The authors did not determine the antigen specificity of the expanded peripheral T cells.

Prior autoimmune disease or systemic immunosuppression barred patients. At baseline, cycle 4 day 1, and cycle 7 day 1, blood was sampled. The genes are TRBV4-1 and TRBJ2-3, with D unresolved. This TCR was sampled from an adult with an advanced solid tumor such as melanoma, head and neck, liver or kidney cancer. Sequencing was performed on CD4+ or CD8+ T cells sorted from blood, taken in a trial of the OX40 agonist ivuxolimab. CDR3 residues: CASSQEPDTQYF. DNA for the CDR3: TGCGCCAGCAGCCAAGAACCCGATACGCAGTATTTT.